This entry lists 29 T cell receptor beta chains sequenced from one sample in a study of T-cell reconstitution after alpha-beta-depleted transplantation in children (dated by TCRdb to 2016 to 2017). The protocol used for the library was PCR. Sequenced using an Illumina HiSeq 2500. Molecular barcoding was employed in the preparation of TCR libraries, with unique molecular identifiers being used to normalize TCRbeta repertoire quantification. Through fastp at Q25 and MiXCR, TCRdb rebuilt clones from the public reads, retaining in-frame beta chains. Rows are combined by CDR3 protein, so each entry shows the most common genes and DNA. The sample profile shows around 96,000 distinct CDR3 sequences; 10% to 15% of them were found once. The ten biggest clones cover approximately 15% of the sample. Specimen: PBMCs from the stem cell graft donor, collected from the stem cell graft. The receptors were gathered from a human donor who donated a stem cell graft to a child with inherited bone marrow failure.

This clonotype was observed at least ten times. At one end the junction does not follow the germline gene, possibly because of a read error. This chain uses TRBV20-1 with TRBJ2-5; no clear D. This CDR3 spans 12 amino acids. Germline assignment: CDR1 DFQATT and CDR2 SNEGSKA (reference sequence). The CDR3 here is CSASGLQQTQYF. Here the CDR3 DNA reads TGCAGTGCTAGTGGTCTCCAACAGACCCAGTACTTC.

This clonotype was seen at least ten times. The chain recombines TRBV5-6 with TRBJ1-2, with 7 nucleotides matching TRBD1. The CDR3 loop spans 14 amino acids. Trimming at V came to 0 bases and at J to 5 bases, leaving 4 bases not matched to a gene. Germline V gives CDR1 SGHDT, CDR2 YYEEEE. Here the CDR3 DNA reads TGTGCCAGCAGCTTGGGACAGGGAAATTATGGCTACACCTTC. Encoded protein: CASSLGQGNYGYTF.

In its sample, this clonotype was seen many times. The rearrangement joins TRBV4-1 to TRBJ2-7; D may be TRBD1 or TRBD2 (5 bases each). Germline V gene data show CDR1 as MGHRA and CDR2 as YSYEKL. Trimming cost V 1 base and J 5 bases, with 15 bases left between them. The CDR3 is 15 amino acids. This CDR3 is CASSQAPQGDHEQYF. DNA of the CDR3: TGCGCCAGCAGCCAAGCTCCCCAAGGGGACCACGAGCAGTACTTC.

This clonotype appeared many times. This chain connects TRBV30 to TRBJ2-7, with D possibly TRBD1 on 6 matching bases. Trimming pared 4 bases from V and 12 bases from J, leaving 19 bases between. Germline CDR1 GTSNPN, CDR2 SVGIG (reference sequence). The CDR3 sequence is 12 residues long. The CDR3, as DNA: TGTGCCTGGACCTTGGGGGACACCCTTCTGTACTTC. Its translation is CAWTLGDTLLYF.

This clonotype was recorded many times. The rearrangement uses TRBV6-1 and TRBJ2-3, with a possible D match to TRBD1 (6 bases). This CDR3 region has 15 residues. CDR1 is MNHNS and CDR2 is SASEGT in the germline V gene. Trimming cost V 6 bases and J 1 base, with 14 bases left between them. CDR3 DNA sequence: TGTGCCAGCAGGCAATACCGACAGGGCACAGATACGCAGTATTTT. Translated: CASRQYRQGTDTQYF.

The rearrangement links TRBV28 to TRBJ2-2, with 10 bases that match TRBD2. The J segment lost 8 bases and the V segment lost 6 bases, leaving 3 bases of the junction unmatched. Germline values: CDR1 MDHEN, CDR2 SYDVKM. The CDR3 sequence is 13 residues long. CDR3 sequence: CASRSSGRGELFF. CDR3 bases: TGTGCCAGCAGATCTAGCGGGAGAGGGGAGCTGTTTTTT.

CDR3 residues: CASSLSGTYGYGYTF. CDR3 bases: TGTGCCAGCAGCTTGTCAGGGACCTACGGCTATGGCTACACCTTC. The chain has TRBV5-5 and TRBJ1-2; tentatively, D is TRBD1 (5 bases). CDR3 length: 15 amino acids. The V gene's germline CDR1 is SGHKS and CDR2 YYEKEE (reference sequence). V gave up 1 base and J gave up 4 bases, with 14 bases separating them.

This clonotype was picked up many times. This sequence joins TRBV27 and TRBJ1-2, with TRBD1 identical over 8 bases. Losses at the gene ends were 3 bases for V and 5 bases for J; bases not matched to a gene: 8. Germline lookup yields CDR1 MNHEY and CDR2 SMNVEV (reference sequence). The CDR3 runs to 15 residues. CDR3 DNA sequence: TGTGCCAGCAGTTTTGGATCAGGGGGCTATTATGGCTACACCTTC. Residues: CASSFGSGGYYGYTF.

The table lists this clonotype with many counts. The chain has TRBV5-1 and TRBJ2-7, with 7 bases identical to TRBD1. There are 15 residues in the CDR3. V trimming: 1 base; J trimming: 5 bases; junction bases outside the gene matches: 9. Looked up from germline, CDR1 is SGHRS and CDR2 is YFSETQ. The CDR3 region is CASSLPRQGFDEQYF. As DNA, the CDR3 is TGCGCCAGCAGCTTGCCGAGACAGGGCTTCGACGAGCAGTACTTC.

This clonotype is a singleton in its sample. This chain joins TRBV29-1 and TRBJ1-1; D possibly corresponds to TRBD1 (5 bases). This CDR3 region has 12 residues. Trimming cost V 6 bases and J 0 bases, with 8 bases left between them. Germline V lookup: CDR1 SQVTM, CDR2 ANQGSEA. This CDR3 reads CSVDTMNTEAFF. As DNA, the CDR3 is TGCAGCGTGGACACCATGAACACTGAAGCTTTCTTT.

This clonotype has just a few counts. The chain links TRBV18 to TRBJ2-7; TRBD2 matches at 9 bases. The CDR3 sequence is 14 residues long. In germline, CDR1 is KGHSH, CDR2 LQKENI. V trimming: 1 base; J trimming: 6 bases; junction bases outside the gene matches: 4. CDR3 nucleotide sequence: TGTGCCAGCTCACCACGCGGGAGGGTCACCGAGCAGTACTTC. Its translation is CASSPRGRVTEQYF.

The V gene is TRBV7-2, the J gene TRBJ2-3, with a possible D match to TRBD1 (5 bases). V lost 7 bases to trimming and J lost 4 bases, with 15 bases between them. This CDR3 has 14 residues. CDR1 SGHTA and CDR2 FQGNSA come from the germline V gene. The CDR3: CASKAVQQADTQYF. In DNA form, the CDR3 reads TGTGCCAGCAAGGCGGTTCAACAGGCAGATACGCAGTATTTT.

This clonotype was recorded many times. The gene calls are TRBV3-1 and TRBJ1-6; D remains unclear. The CDR3 consists of 14 residues. Trimming left V 4 bases short and J 5 bases short, with 9 bases between. From germline, CDR1 is LGHDT and CDR2 YNNKEL (reference sequence). CDR3 sequence (DNA): TGTGCCAGCAGCCGTGGACGGAATAATTCACCCCTCCACTTT. Amino acids: CASSRGRNNSPLHF.

This clonotype has a count of ten or more. The V and J genes are TRBV9 and TRBJ2-7; D perhaps matches TRBD2 (6 bases). Germline CDR1 reads SGDLS; CDR2 reads YYNGEE. V was trimmed by 0 bases and J by 6 bases, leaving 16 bases between them. The length of the CDR3 is 15 residues. The CDR3 coding sequence is TGTGCCAGCAGCGTAGGAGTGCGGGATTCGGCCGAGCAGTACTTC. Its protein is CASSVGVRDSAEQYF.

The chain is built from TRBV19 and TRBJ1-2, with 7 positions matching TRBD1. J lost 0 bases, V lost 5 bases, and 6 bases had no gene match. The CDR3 is 15 residues long. Per the germline V gene, CDR1 is LNHDA and CDR2 is SQIVND (reference sequence). The CDR3 region is CASSVGQTTNYGYTF. The CDR3 DNA follows: TGTGCCAGTAGTGTGGGACAGACTACTAACTATGGCTACACCTTC. The full variable domain, completed using reference TRBV19 and TRBJ1-2, is DGGITQSPKYLFRKEGQNVTLSCEQNLNHDAMYWYRQDPGQGLRLIYYSQIVNDFQKGDIAEGYSVSREKKESFPLTVTSAQKNPTAFYLCASSVGQTTNYGYTFGSGTRLTVV.

This clonotype came up many times. This chain joins TRBV12-3 or TRBV12-4 and TRBJ1-1; D is uncertain. CDR3 length equals 12 residues. Trimming stripped 4 bases from V and 10 bases from J, with 13 bases between. CDR3 sequence: CASSSWPLGAFF. The CDR3 nucleotides are TGTGCCAGCAGTTCGTGGCCACTTGGAGCTTTCTTT.

This clonotype was recorded at least ten times. This chain connects TRBV28 to TRBJ2-7; D may be TRBD2 (5 bases). Trimming removed 6 bases at V and 0 bases at J, with 12 bases between. This CDR3 has 14 residues. From germline, CDR1 is MDHEN and CDR2 SYDVKM. The CDR3, as DNA: TGTGCCAGCAGCCGATCGGGGAGCTCCTACGAGCAGTACTTC. It is translated as CASSRSGSSYEQYF.

The gene calls are TRBV15 and TRBJ2-3; tentative D call: TRBD2 (6 bases). Germline V gene sequence: CDR1 LNHNV, CDR2 YYDKDF (reference sequence). V lost 5 bases and J lost 0, with 9 bases in between. This CDR3 has 14 residues. DNA for the CDR3: TGTGCCACCAGCGGGAGGCCCAGCACAGATACGCAGTATTTT. Its protein is CATSGRPSTDTQYF.

This clonotype was picked up many times. The gene calls are TRBV4-1 and TRBJ2-1, with D possibly matching TRBD1 (8 bases). Germline values: CDR1 MGHRA, CDR2 YSYEKL. The CDR3 is 16 residues long. V lost 3 bases and J lost 7, with 19 bases in between. The CDR3 reads CASSHIRTGRGNEQFF. The CDR3 coding sequence is TGCGCCAGCAGCCACATCCGGACAGGGAGGGGGAATGAGCAGTTCTTC.

This clonotype was seen many times. The chain recombines TRBV28 with TRBJ2-2; 9 bases align to TRBD1. V was pared by 5 bases and J by 7 bases, with 8 bases of the junction left unmatched. Per the germline V gene, CDR1 is MDHEN and CDR2 is SYDVKM. The CDR3 consists of 15 residues. The CDR3 spells CASSPHRGRGGELFF. Written as DNA, the CDR3 is TGTGCCAGCAGTCCCCACAGGGGGCGGGGCGGGGAGCTGTTTTTT.

The chain links TRBV4-1 to TRBJ1-1; D remains unclear. This CDR3 contains 15 residues. Germline assignment: CDR1 MGHRA and CDR2 YSYEKL. The V end was cut by 1 base, the J end by 1 base, with 10 bases between. DNA for the CDR3: TGCGCCAGCAGCCAAGCAGCTCGGGGGAACACTGAAGCTTTCTTT. This codes for CASSQAARGNTEAFF.

This clonotype was seen at least ten times. CDR3 in DNA: TGCAGTGCTAGAGATAGCGGGAGGCCGTCCTACGAGCAGTACTTC. This codes for CSARDSGRPSYEQYF. J is TRBJ2-7 and V is TRBV20-1; TRBD2 aligns across 10 bases. The trim removed 0 bases at V and 1 base at J, leaving 3 bases unmatched. The CDR3 has 15 amino acids. Germline CDR1 reads DFQATT; CDR2 reads SNEGSKA (reference sequence).

In its sample, this clonotype was seen many times. The chain links TRBV7-2 to TRBJ1-1; D gene ambiguous. V shed 1 base and J shed 7 bases, with 16 bases lying between them. Germline V gene data show CDR1 as SGHTA and CDR2 as FQGNSA. There are 15 residues in the CDR3. The chain's CDR3 is CASSLGGGMGGEAFF. The CDR3 coding sequence is TGTGCCAGCAGCTTAGGGGGAGGTATGGGAGGTGAAGCTTTCTTT.

This clonotype was recorded many times. This chain links TRBV20-1 with TRBJ1-1; the D gene is possibly TRBD1 (5 bases). The CDR3 consists of 12 residues. Germline V gene sequence: CDR1 DFQATT, CDR2 SNEGSKA (reference sequence). V shed 5 bases and J shed 5 bases, with 12 bases lying between them. The CDR3 nucleotides are TGCAGTGCTCACCAGGGAGGTACTGAAGCTTTCTTT. The encoded protein is CSAHQGGTEAFF.

This clonotype was recorded many times. V gene TRBV5-5 combines with J gene TRBJ2-7; 7 bases fit TRBD1. Germline V gene sequence: CDR1 SGHKS, CDR2 YYEKEE (reference sequence). The V and J ends lost 0 bases and 12 bases, in that order; junction bases with no gene match: 6. This CDR3 is built from 12 residues. The CDR3 sequence: CASSLDRGGLYF. The CDR3 region has the DNA TGTGCCAGCAGCTTGGACAGGGGTGGACTGTACTTC.

This clonotype has ten or more counts. The chain uses TRBV10-3 and TRBJ2-7; perhaps TRBD1 as D (6 bases). CDR3 length equals 13 residues. Trimming took 5 bases from V and 3 from J, leaving 11 bases between them. Germline CDR1 reads ENHRY; CDR2 reads SYGVKD. CDR3 residues: CAISPPGVYEQYF. DNA of the CDR3: TGTGCCATCAGTCCCCCAGGGGTCTACGAGCAGTACTTC.

In this sample, this clonotype turned up a few times. This sequence joins TRBV20-1 and TRBJ1-2; no definite D call. Germline V gene sequence: CDR1 DFQATT, CDR2 SNEGSKA (reference sequence). The CDR3 has 13 amino acids. The V and J ends lost 3 bases and 4 bases respectively, with 12 bases between them. CDR3 in amino acids: CSASLGASYGYTF. The CDR3 DNA reads as TGCAGTGCTAGTCTGGGAGCAAGCTATGGCTACACCTTC.

This clonotype has a count of ten or more. The chain couples TRBV7-2 to TRBJ1-2; D remains unclear. The V and J ends lost 0 bases and 2 bases respectively, with 7 bases between them. Germline V gene lookup returns CDR1 SGHTA and CDR2 FQGNSA. The CDR3 covers 14 residues. The CDR3: CASSLAQFNYGYTF. CDR3 in DNA: TGTGCCAGCAGCTTAGCGCAGTTCAACTATGGCTACACCTTC.

There are many counts of this clonotype. This chain links TRBV5-1 with TRBJ2-1, with 10 bases fitting TRBD2. The CDR3 has 17 amino acids. Trimming took 0 bases from V and 6 from J; bases not matched to a gene: 9. The V gene's germline CDR1 is SGHRS and CDR2 YFSETQ. Here the CDR3 DNA reads TGCGCCAGCAGCTTGGGGGCTAGCGGGAGCGGATCCAATGAGCAGTTCTTC. Protein sequence: CASSLGASGSGSNEQFF.